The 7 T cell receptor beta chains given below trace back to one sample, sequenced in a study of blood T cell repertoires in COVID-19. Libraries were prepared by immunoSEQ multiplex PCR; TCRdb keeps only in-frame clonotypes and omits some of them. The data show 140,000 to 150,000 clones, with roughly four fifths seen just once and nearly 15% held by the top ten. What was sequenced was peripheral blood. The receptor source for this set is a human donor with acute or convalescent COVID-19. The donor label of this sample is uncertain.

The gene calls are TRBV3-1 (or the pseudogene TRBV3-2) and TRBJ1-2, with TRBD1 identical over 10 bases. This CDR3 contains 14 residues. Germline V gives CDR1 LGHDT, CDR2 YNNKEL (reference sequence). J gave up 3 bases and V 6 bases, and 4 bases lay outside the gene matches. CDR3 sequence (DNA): TGTGCCAGCAGAGGGACAGGGGATCACTATGGCTACACCTTC. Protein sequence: CASRGTGDHYGYTF.

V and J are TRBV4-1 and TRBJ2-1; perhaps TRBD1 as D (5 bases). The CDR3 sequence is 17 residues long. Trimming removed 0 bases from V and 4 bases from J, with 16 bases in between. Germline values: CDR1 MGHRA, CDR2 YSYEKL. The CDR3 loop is CASSQERGLSSYNEQFF. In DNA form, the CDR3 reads TGCGCCAGCAGCCAAGAAAGGGGATTGTCCAGTTACAATGAGCAGTTCTTC.

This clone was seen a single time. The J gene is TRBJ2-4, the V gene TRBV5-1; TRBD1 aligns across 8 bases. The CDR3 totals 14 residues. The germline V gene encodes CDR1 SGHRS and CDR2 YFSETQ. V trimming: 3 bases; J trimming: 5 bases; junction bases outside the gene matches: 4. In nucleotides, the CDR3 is TGCGCCAGCAGCTCCGGACAGGGACAAAACATTCAGTACTTC. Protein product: CASSSGQGQNIQYF.

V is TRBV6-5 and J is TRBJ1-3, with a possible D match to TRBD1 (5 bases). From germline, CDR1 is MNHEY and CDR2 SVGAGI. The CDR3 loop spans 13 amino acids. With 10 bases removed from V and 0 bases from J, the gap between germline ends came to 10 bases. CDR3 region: CATAGVSGNTIYF. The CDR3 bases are TGTGCCACTGCGGGGGTCTCTGGAAACACCATATATTTT.

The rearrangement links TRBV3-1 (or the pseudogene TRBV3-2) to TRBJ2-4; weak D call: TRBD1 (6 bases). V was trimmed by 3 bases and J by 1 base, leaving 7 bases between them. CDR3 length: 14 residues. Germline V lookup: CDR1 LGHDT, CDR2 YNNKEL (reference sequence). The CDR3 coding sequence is TGTGCCAGCAGCCATCAGGGGGCCAAAAACATTCAGTACTTC. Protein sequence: CASSHQGAKNIQYF.

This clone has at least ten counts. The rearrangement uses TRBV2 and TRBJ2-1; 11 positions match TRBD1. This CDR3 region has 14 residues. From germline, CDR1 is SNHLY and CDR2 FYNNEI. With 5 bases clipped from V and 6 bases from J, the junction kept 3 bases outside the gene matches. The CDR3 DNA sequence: TGTGCCAGCAGTCGGACAGGGGGCCTCAATGAGCAGTTCTTC. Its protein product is CASSRTGGLNEQFF.

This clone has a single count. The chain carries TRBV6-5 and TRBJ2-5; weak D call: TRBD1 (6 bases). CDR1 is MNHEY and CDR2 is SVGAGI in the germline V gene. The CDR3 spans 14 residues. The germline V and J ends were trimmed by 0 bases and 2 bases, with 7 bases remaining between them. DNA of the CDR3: TGTGCCAGCAGTTACTCCCAGGGGCAAGAGACCCAGTACTTC. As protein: CASSYSQGQETQYF.